Following are 29 T cell receptor beta chains from one sample sequenced in a study of OX40 agonist ivuxolimab in advanced cancers. Data came from immunoSEQ multiplex PCR; TCRdb stores just in-frame clones and leaves some out. Here the sample spans around 87,000 clones, approximately 94% being singletons. Sequenced here: CD4+ or CD8+ T cells sorted from blood, sampled in a trial of the OX40 agonist ivuxolimab. These receptors were obtained from an adult with an advanced solid tumor such as melanoma, head and neck, liver or kidney cancer.

The V call is TRBV7-2, the J call TRBJ2-1; D assignment may be TRBD1 or TRBD2 (5 bases each). CDR3 length equals 13 residues. Germline V CDR1 and CDR2: SGHTA, FQGNSA. The ends were cut back, 5 bases at V and 7 bases at J, with 12 bases in the middle. The CDR3 protein is CASSQGPKNEQFF. The CDR3 nucleotides are TGTGCCAGCAGCCAGGGACCGAAGAATGAGCAGTTCTTC.

CDR3 region: CASSARTGADTEAFF. The CDR3, as DNA: TGTGCCAGCAGCGCCCGGACAGGGGCAGACACTGAAGCTTTCTTT. J is TRBJ1-1 and V is TRBV9; the match to TRBD1 covers 9 bases. Germline trimming cut 3 bases from V and 3 bases from J; bases unmatched to any gene: 6. CDR1 is SGDLS, CDR2 YYNGEE, per germline. The CDR3 has 15 residues.

The chain is built from TRBV5-1 and TRBJ2-6; D might be TRBD1 (5 bases). CDR3 length: 15 amino acids. Trimming stripped 2 bases from V and 5 bases from J, with 11 bases between. Per germline, CDR1 SGHRS and CDR2 YFSETQ. CDR3 in amino acids: CASSFWGFRANVLTF. The CDR3 bases are TGCGCCAGCAGCTTCTGGGGCTTCCGGGCCAACGTCCTGACTTTC.

This chain uses TRBV7-2 with TRBJ2-7; 13 bases are a match to TRBD2. Germline V gene lookup returns CDR1 SGHTA and CDR2 FQGNSA. There are 15 residues in the CDR3. With 4 bases clipped from V and 7 bases from J, the junction kept 7 bases outside the gene matches. CDR3 DNA: TGTGCCAGCAGCTCTACTAGCGGGGGGGCGCGAGAGCAGTACTTC. It translates to CASSSTSGGAREQYF. Combining the CDR3 with reference TRBV7-2 and TRBJ2-7 gives the whole variable domain GAGVSQSPSNKVTEKGKDVELRCDPISGHTALYWYRQSLGQGLEFLIYFQGNSAPDKSGLPSDRFSAERTGGSVSTLTIQRTQQEDSAVYLCASSSTSGGAREQYFGPGTRLTVT.

In this sample, this clone turned up a few times. Here the CDR3 DNA reads TGTGCCAGCAGTGAATTCGAGCCGACCTACAATGAGCAGTTCTTC. Translation gives CASSEFEPTYNEQFF. The genes are TRBV6-1 and TRBJ2-1; D gene unclear. Trimming took 2 bases from V and 2 from J, leaving 10 bases between them. Germline V lookup: CDR1 MNHNS, CDR2 SASEGT. The CDR3 is 15 amino acids.

The chain combines TRBV28 with TRBJ2-1, with 7 positions matching TRBD2. V trimming: 4 bases; J trimming: 4 bases; junction bases outside the gene matches: 1. Germline V gene lookup returns CDR1 MDHEN and CDR2 SYDVKM. CDR3 length: 13 amino acids. The CDR3, as DNA: TGTGCCAGCAGTTGGCGGGGGTACAATGAGCAGTTCTTC. Translation: CASSWRGYNEQFF.

The DNA for the CDR3 is TGTGCCAGCAGTTTAGACCCCGGGGGCCCCACAGATACGCAGTATTTT. It is translated as CASSLDPGGPTDTQYF. This sequence joins TRBV28 and TRBJ2-3; perhaps D is TRBD1 or TRBD2 (6 bases each). Trimming took off 2 bases at V and 2 bases at J, with 14 bases between the two ends. The CDR3 runs to 16 residues. Germline values: CDR1 MDHEN, CDR2 SYDVKM. Full variable domain (remainder filled in from reference TRBV28 and TRBJ2-3): DVKVTQSSRYLVKRTGEKVFLECVQDMDHENMFWYRQDPGLGLRLIYFSYDVKMKEKGDIPEGYSVSREKKERFSLILESASTNQTSMYLCASSLDPGGPTDTQYFGPGTRLTVL.

The rearrangement joins TRBV30 to TRBJ2-7, with 8 nucleotides matching TRBD1. Germline CDR1 GTSNPN, CDR2 SVGIG (reference sequence). This CDR3 has 13 amino acids. Trimming removed 3 bases from V and 4 bases from J; junction bases left unmatched: 5. The CDR3 loop is CAWRGQGKYEQYF. As DNA, the CDR3 is TGTGCCTGGAGAGGACAGGGAAAGTACGAGCAGTACTTC.

This rearrangement joins TRBV5-6 to TRBJ2-4; the match to TRBD1 covers 9 bases. Per germline, CDR1 SGHDT and CDR2 YYEEEE. The CDR3 runs 15 residues. V trimming: 3 bases; J trimming: 4 bases; junction bases outside the gene matches: 5. CDR3 sequence: CASSSPTGGKNIQYF. In nucleotides, the CDR3 is TGTGCCAGCAGCTCTCCGACAGGGGGTAAAAACATTCAGTACTTC.

V is TRBV11-2 and J is TRBJ1-2; D ambiguous. CDR3 length equals 13 residues. Trimming left V 1 base short and J 1 base short, with 4 bases between. Per the germline V gene, CDR1 is SGHAT and CDR2 is FQNNGV. The CDR3 spells CASSLANNYGYTF. CDR3 DNA sequence: TGTGCCAGCAGCTTAGCGAATAACTATGGCTACACCTTC.

This sequence joins TRBV15 and TRBJ2-1, with a possible D match to TRBD2 (6 bases). Germline-derived CDR1 and CDR2 are LNHNV and YYDKDF (reference sequence). The V end was cut by 1 base, the J end by 2 bases, with 9 bases between. CDR3 size: 15 residues. The CDR3 DNA reads as TGTGCCACCAGCAGAGTGATAGCGGCCTACAATGAGCAGTTCTTC. The encoded protein is CATSRVIAAYNEQFF. Full variable domain (remainder filled in from reference TRBV15 and TRBJ2-1): DAMVIQNPRYQVTQFGKPVTLSCSQTLNHNVMYWYQQKSSQAPKLLFHYYDKDFNNEADTPDNFQSRRPNTSFCFLDIRSPGLGDTAMYLCATSRVIAAYNEQFFGPGTRLTVL.

Only one count was recorded for this clone. This chain connects TRBV27 to TRBJ2-5, with D maybe TRBD1 (6 bases). CDR1 and CDR2 (germline): MNHEY, SMNVEV (reference sequence). The CDR3 has 14 amino acids. V lost 5 bases, J lost 5 bases, and 15 bases lay in between. The CDR3 sequence: CASSNLQGPETQYF. CDR3 sequence (DNA): TGTGCCAGCAGTAACCTACAGGGCCCCGAGACCCAGTACTTC.

The CDR3 nucleotides are TGTGCCGGCCGGACAGGAGCCTACGAGCAGTACTTC. Residues: CAGRTGAYEQYF. This chain joins TRBV6-6 and TRBJ2-7; the match to TRBD1 covers 7 bases. V trimming: 11 bases; J trimming: 2 bases; junction bases outside the gene matches: 6. This CDR3 region has 12 residues. Germline CDR1 MNHNY, CDR2 SVGAGI (reference sequence).

The sample holds one count of this clone. The V gene is TRBV29-1, the J gene TRBJ2-5, with D unresolved. V was trimmed by 0 bases and J by 5 bases, leaving 10 bases between them. The CDR3 has 13 amino acids. Germline V lookup: CDR1 SQVTM, CDR2 ANQGSEA. The CDR3 DNA reads TGCAGCGTTGAAGATGGAGAGGAGGAGACCCAGTACTTC. This translates into CSVEDGEEETQYF.

CDR3 DNA sequence: TGCAGCGTTGTAGGGGAGGGGGATGAGCAGTTCTTC. This codes for CSVVGEGDEQFF. This chain links TRBV29-1 with TRBJ2-1, with D possibly matching TRBD2 (7 bases). Germline CDR1 SQVTM, CDR2 ANQGSEA. The CDR3 sequence is 12 residues long. Trimming removed 4 bases at V and 8 bases at J, with 12 bases between.

This sequence joins TRBV7-9 and TRBJ1-1; no clear D. With 3 bases removed from V and 3 bases from J, the gap between germline ends came to 11 bases. The germline V gene has CDR1 SEHNR and CDR2 FQNEAQ (reference sequence). The CDR3 spans 14 residues. This chain's CDR3 is CASSFVAAHTEAFF. The CDR3 region has the DNA TGTGCCAGCAGCTTCGTAGCGGCACACACTGAAGCTTTCTTT.

Only a few counts were recorded for this clone. This chain's CDR3 is CASSGQGAGEAFF. The CDR3 DNA is TGTGCCAGCAGCGGACAGGGGGCGGGTGAAGCTTTCTTT. V and J are TRBV9 and TRBJ1-1, with 10 bases aligning to TRBD1. This CDR3 spans 13 amino acids. The germline V gene encodes CDR1 SGDLS and CDR2 YYNGEE. Germline trimming cut 3 bases from V and 7 bases from J; bases unmatched to any gene: 3.

This chain links TRBV7-6 with TRBJ1-3; no definite D call. V was cut by 1 base and J by 0 bases, with 7 bases left in between. The CDR3 covers 15 residues. Germline CDR1 is SGHVS and CDR2 is FNYEAQ. CDR3 amino acids: CASSLGRSSGNTIYF. DNA of the CDR3: TGTGCCAGCAGCTTAGGACGGAGCTCTGGAAACACCATATATTTT.

The V and J genes are TRBV27 and TRBJ2-5; tentative D call: TRBD1 (5 bases). Germline loops: CDR1 MNHEY, CDR2 SMNVEV (reference sequence). This CDR3 comprises 14 residues. The ends were cut back, 2 bases at V and 0 bases at J, with 7 bases in the middle. This CDR3 is CASSLVRDQETQYF. The CDR3 nucleotides are TGTGCCAGCAGTTTAGTCAGGGACCAAGAGACCCAGTACTTC.

The CDR3 nucleotides are TGTGCCAGCAGCCACGACGAACAAACAGCCTTCTCTGAAAAACTGTTTTTT. This translates into CASSHDEQTAFSEKLFF. J is TRBJ1-4 and V is TRBV7-8; no clear D gene. Germline V gives CDR1 SGHVS, CDR2 FQNEAQ. This CDR3 is 17 amino acids long. Trimming stripped 5 bases from V and 7 bases from J, with 23 bases between. The whole variable domain, remainder taken from reference TRBV7-8 and TRBJ1-4, is GAGVSQSPRYKVAKRGQDVALRCDPISGHVSLFWYQQALGQGPEFLTYFQNEAQLDKSGLPSDRFFAERPEGSVSTLKIQRTQQEDSAVYLCASSHDEQTAFSEKLFFGSGTQLSVL.

This chain links TRBV27 with TRBJ1-5; unclear D gene. This CDR3 spans 14 amino acids. Germline V lookup: CDR1 MNHEY, CDR2 SMNVEV (reference sequence). V lost 5 bases and J 1 base, leaving 9 bases between the germline ends. As DNA, the CDR3 is TGTGCCAGCAGTATCCGGCTAAGCAATCAGCCCCAGCATTTT. It translates to CASSIRLSNQPQHF.

The rearrangement joins TRBV18 to TRBJ2-7; no clear D gene. Trimming took off 2 bases at V and 2 bases at J, with 10 bases between the two ends. From germline, CDR1 is KGHSH and CDR2 LQKENI. The CDR3 has 14 amino acids. The CDR3 coding sequence is TGTGCCAGCTCACCAGAAGCAGTCACCTACGAGCAGTACTTC. Amino acids: CASSPEAVTYEQYF. The full variable domain, in which reference TRBV18 and TRBJ2-7 provide the parts outside the CDR3, is NAGVMQNPRHLVRRRGQEARLRCSPMKGHSHVYWYRQLPEEGLKFMVYLQKENIIDESGMPKERFSAEFPKEGPSILRIQQVVRGDSAAYFCASSPEAVTYEQYFGPGTRLTVT.

The CDR3 sequence: CASRPYGGENQPQHF. The CDR3 DNA reads as TGTGCCAGCAGGCCTTACGGGGGAGAAAATCAGCCCCAGCATTTT. The chain couples TRBV6-5 to TRBJ1-5, with D perhaps TRBD1 (5 bases). Germline V gives CDR1 MNHEY, CDR2 SVGAGI. The germline V and J ends were trimmed by 6 bases and 4 bases, with 16 bases remaining between them. This CDR3 contains 15 residues.

This clone was recorded a few times. The chain employs TRBV4-1 and TRBJ1-1; no reliable D call. The CDR3 has 11 amino acids. V was cut by 0 bases and J by 10 bases, with 6 bases left in between. Germline loops: CDR1 MGHRA, CDR2 YSYEKL. The CDR3 nucleotides read TGCGCCAGCAGCCAAGAGGAAAGAGCTTTCTTT. Protein sequence: CASSQEERAFF.

V is TRBV27 and J is TRBJ1-2; a possible D gene is TRBD1 (6 bases). The V and J ends lost 0 bases and 4 bases respectively, with 15 bases between them. Per the germline V gene, CDR1 is MNHEY and CDR2 is SMNVEV (reference sequence). This CDR3 spans 16 amino acids. The CDR3 protein is CASSLSSERGFYGYTF. The CDR3 bases are TGTGCCAGCAGTTTATCTTCCGAAAGGGGGTTCTATGGCTACACCTTC.

The gene calls are TRBV6-5 and TRBJ2-2; 8 positions match TRBD2. The V gene's germline CDR1 is MNHEY and CDR2 SVGAGI. The CDR3 runs 15 residues. J was trimmed by 5 bases and V by 2 bases; bases with no gene match: 4. CDR3 amino acids: CASSYSGRGTGELFF. The CDR3, as DNA: TGTGCCAGCAGTTACAGCGGGAGAGGGACCGGGGAGCTGTTTTTT.

This clone was counted once. The CDR3 coding sequence is TGTGCCAGCAGCCCCGAAGGCTCTGCAACTAATGAAAAACTGTTTTTT. Its translation: CASSPEGSATNEKLFF. The J gene is TRBJ1-4, the V gene TRBV9; no clear D gene. Germline V gene data show CDR1 as SGDLS and CDR2 as YYNGEE. Trimming left V 4 bases short and J 0 bases short, with 13 bases between. The CDR3 is 16 amino acids.

This chain joins TRBV5-4 and TRBJ2-1; TRBD2 agrees at 9 bases. CDR1 SGHNT and CDR2 YYREEE come from the germline V gene (reference sequence). The CDR3 length is 17 residues. The V segment lost 1 base and the J segment 7 bases; nucleotides outside the gene matches: 12. The CDR3 bases are TGTGCCAGCAGCTTGAACGGGAGGAGCGGGGGGCAGAATGAGCAGTTCTTC. It codes for CASSLNGRSGGQNEQFF.

The chain carries TRBV2 and TRBJ2-7, with TRBD2 matching over 9 bases. V trimming: 7 bases; J trimming: 5 bases; junction bases outside the gene matches: 9. The CDR3 is 14 amino acids. Germline assignment: CDR1 SNHLY and CDR2 FYNNEI. The CDR3, as DNA: TGTGCCAGCAAGGCTAGCGGGATCGTAGACGAGCAGTACTTC. Translating gives CASKASGIVDEQYF.